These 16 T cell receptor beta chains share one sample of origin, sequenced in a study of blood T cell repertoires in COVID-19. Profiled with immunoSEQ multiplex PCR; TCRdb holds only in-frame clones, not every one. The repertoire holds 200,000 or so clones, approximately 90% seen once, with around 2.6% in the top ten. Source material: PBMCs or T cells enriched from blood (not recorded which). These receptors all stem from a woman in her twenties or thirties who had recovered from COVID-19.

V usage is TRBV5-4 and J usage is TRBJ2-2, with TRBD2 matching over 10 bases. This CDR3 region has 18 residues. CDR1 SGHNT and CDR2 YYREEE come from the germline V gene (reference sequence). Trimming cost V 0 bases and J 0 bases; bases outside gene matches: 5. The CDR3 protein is CASSLGLAGASNTGELFF. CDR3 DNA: TGTGCCAGCAGCTTGGGTCTAGCGGGGGCCTCGAACACCGGGGAGCTGTTTTTT.

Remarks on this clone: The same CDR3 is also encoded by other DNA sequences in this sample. CDR3 region: CASSLPGGEGYTF. CDR3 DNA: TGTGCCAGCAGCTTACCGGGGGGTGAGGGCTACACCTTC. The chain has TRBV7-9 and TRBJ1-2; D may be TRBD1 (5 bases). The CDR3 has 13 residues. CDR1 is SEHNR and CDR2 is FQNEAQ in the germline V gene (reference sequence). V lost 2 bases and J lost 8, with 12 bases in between. Drawing the rest from reference TRBV7-9 and TRBJ1-2, the complete variable domain is DTGVSQNPRHKITKRGQNVTFRCDPISEHNRLYWYRQTLGQGPEFLTYFQNEAQLEKSRLLSDRFSAERPKGSFSTLEIQRTEQGDSAMYLCASSLPGGEGYTFGSGTRLTVV.

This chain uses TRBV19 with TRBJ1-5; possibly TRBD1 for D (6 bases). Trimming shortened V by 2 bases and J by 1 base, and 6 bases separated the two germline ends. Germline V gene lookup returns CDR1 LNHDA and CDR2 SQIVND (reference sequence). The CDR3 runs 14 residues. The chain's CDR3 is CASSIQGSNQPQHF. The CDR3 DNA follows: TGTGCCAGTAGTATACAGGGGAGCAATCAGCCCCAGCATTTT. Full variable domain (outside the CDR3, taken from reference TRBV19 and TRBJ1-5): DGGITQSPKYLFRKEGQNVTLSCEQNLNHDAMYWYRQDPGQGLRLIYYSQIVNDFQKGDIAEGYSVSREKKESFPLTVTSAQKNPTAFYLCASSIQGSNQPQHFGDGTRLSIL.

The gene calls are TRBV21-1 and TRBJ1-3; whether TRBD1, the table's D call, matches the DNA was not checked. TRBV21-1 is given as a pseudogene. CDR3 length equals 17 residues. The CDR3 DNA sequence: TGTGCCAGCAGCGCTCCTACCCCGGGGACAGGCCCAAACACCATATATTTT. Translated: CASSAPTPGTGPNTIYF.

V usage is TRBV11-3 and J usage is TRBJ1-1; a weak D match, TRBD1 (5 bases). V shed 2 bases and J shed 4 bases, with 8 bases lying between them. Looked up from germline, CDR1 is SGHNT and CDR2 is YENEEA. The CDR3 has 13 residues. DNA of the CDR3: TGTGCCAGCAGCTTATACGGGGGCACTGAAGCTTTCTTT. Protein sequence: CASSLYGGTEAFF.

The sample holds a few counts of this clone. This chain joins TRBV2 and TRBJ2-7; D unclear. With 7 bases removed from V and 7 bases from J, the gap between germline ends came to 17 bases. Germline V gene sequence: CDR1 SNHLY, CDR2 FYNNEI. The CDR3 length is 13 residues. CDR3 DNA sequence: TGTGCCAGCAACCGAGCCGGGTCGCCGGAGCAGTACTTC. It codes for CASNRAGSPEQYF.

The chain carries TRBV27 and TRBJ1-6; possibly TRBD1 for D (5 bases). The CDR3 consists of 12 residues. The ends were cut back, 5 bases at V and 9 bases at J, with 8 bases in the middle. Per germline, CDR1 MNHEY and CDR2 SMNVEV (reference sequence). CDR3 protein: CASSPGISPLHF. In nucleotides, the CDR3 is TGTGCCAGCAGTCCAGGGATTTCACCCCTCCACTTT.

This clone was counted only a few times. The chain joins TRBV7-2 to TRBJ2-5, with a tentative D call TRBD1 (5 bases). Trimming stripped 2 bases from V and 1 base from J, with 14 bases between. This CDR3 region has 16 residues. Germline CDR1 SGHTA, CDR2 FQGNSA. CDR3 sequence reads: CASSLRGQGFQETQYF. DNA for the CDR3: TGTGCCAGCAGCTTAAGGGGCCAGGGTTTCCAAGAGACCCAGTACTTC.

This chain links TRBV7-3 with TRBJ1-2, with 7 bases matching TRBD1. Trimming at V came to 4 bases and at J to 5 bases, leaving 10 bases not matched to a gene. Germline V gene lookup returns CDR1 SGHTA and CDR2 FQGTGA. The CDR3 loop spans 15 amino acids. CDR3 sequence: CASSSVTGQRYGYTF. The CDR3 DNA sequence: TGTGCCAGCAGCTCCGTGACAGGGCAGCGGTATGGCTACACCTTC.

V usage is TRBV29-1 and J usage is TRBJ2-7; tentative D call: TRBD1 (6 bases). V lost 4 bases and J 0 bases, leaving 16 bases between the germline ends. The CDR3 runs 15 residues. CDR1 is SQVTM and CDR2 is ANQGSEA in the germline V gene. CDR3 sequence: CSVVGATGDSYEQYF. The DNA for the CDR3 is TGCAGCGTTGTCGGAGCGACAGGAGACTCCTACGAGCAGTACTTC.

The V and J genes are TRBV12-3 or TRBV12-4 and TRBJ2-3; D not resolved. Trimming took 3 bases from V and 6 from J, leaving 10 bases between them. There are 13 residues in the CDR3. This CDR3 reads CASSLGQQDTQYF. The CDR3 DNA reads TGTGCCAGCAGTTTGGGCCAACAGGATACGCAGTATTTT.

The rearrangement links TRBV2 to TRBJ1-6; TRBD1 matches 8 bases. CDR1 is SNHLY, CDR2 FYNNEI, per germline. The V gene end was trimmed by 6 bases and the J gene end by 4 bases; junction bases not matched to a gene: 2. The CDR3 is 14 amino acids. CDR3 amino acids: CASRGDRYNSPLHF. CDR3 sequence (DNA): TGTGCCAGCAGAGGGGACAGGTATAATTCACCCCTCCACTTT.

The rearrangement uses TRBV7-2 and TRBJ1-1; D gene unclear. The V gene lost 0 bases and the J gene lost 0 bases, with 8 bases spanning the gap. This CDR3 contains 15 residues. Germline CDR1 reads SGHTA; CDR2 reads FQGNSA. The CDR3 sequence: CASSLAGSMNTEAFF. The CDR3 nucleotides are TGTGCCAGCAGCTTAGCGGGCAGCATGAACACTGAAGCTTTCTTT.

CDR3 protein: CAWSDRGRRSNQPQHF. The CDR3 region has the DNA TGTGCCTGGAGTGACCGAGGGAGGAGAAGCAATCAGCCCCAGCATTTT. The chain uses TRBV30 and TRBJ1-5; no clear D. This CDR3 contains 16 residues. Trimming took off 1 base at V and 1 base at J, with 14 bases between the two ends. Looked up from germline, CDR1 is GTSNPN and CDR2 is SVGIG (reference sequence).

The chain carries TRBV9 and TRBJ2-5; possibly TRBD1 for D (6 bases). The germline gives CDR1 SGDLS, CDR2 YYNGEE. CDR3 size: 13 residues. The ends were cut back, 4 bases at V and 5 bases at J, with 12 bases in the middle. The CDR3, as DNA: TGTGCCAGCAGCCGACAGGTGAGGGAGACCCAGTACTTC. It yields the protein CASSRQVRETQYF.

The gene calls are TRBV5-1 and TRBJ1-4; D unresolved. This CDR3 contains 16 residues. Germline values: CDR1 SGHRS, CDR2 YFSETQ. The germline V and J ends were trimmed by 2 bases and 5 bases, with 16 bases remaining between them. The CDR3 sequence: CASSFHSAAENEKLFF. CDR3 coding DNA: TGCGCCAGCAGCTTCCATTCGGCCGCGGAGAATGAAAAACTGTTTTTT.